Below are 10 T cell receptor beta chains sequenced from a single sample in a study of blood T cell repertoires in COVID-19. Clones were sequenced by immunoSEQ multiplex PCR, and TCRdb holds only the in-frame ones, with some missing. The sample records about 230,000 clones, 70% to 90% being singletons. The sample consisted of peripheral blood. These receptors were collected from a man between 35 and 55 years old with acute or convalescent COVID-19.

The V call is TRBV6-5, the J call TRBJ2-1, with TRBD1 matching over 10 bases. CDR1 MNHEY and CDR2 SVGAGI come from the germline V gene. This CDR3 is built from 15 residues. V shed 5 bases and J 6 bases; nucleotides not matched to a gene: 7. The CDR3 protein is CASSTGTGVINEQFF. For the CDR3, the DNA is TGTGCCAGCAGTACCGGGACAGGGGTCATCAATGAGCAGTTCTTC.

The rearrangement uses TRBV7-2 and TRBJ2-5, with 9 bases identical to TRBD2. There are 19 residues in the CDR3. Germline V CDR1 and CDR2: SGHTA, FQGNSA. After removal of 1 base from V and 0 bases from J, the junction contained 12 bases not matched to a gene. CDR3 nucleotide sequence: TGTGCCAGCAGCTTAGATGCTAGCGGGGTGAATCTGTACCAAGAGACCCAGTACTTC. Translation gives CASSLDASGVNLYQETQYF.

In this sample, this clone turned up many times. V gene TRBV7-6 combines with J gene TRBJ2-5; 8 bases line up with TRBD2. The CDR3 has 16 amino acids. Germline loops: CDR1 SGHVS, CDR2 FNYEAQ. With V trimmed by 3 bases and J by 5 bases, 11 bases remained unmatched. CDR3 sequence reads: CASSLGQRGLMETQYF. In nucleotides, the CDR3 is TGTGCCAGCAGCTTGGGCCAGCGGGGGCTAATGGAGACCCAGTACTTC. The full variable domain, rest sourced from reference TRBV7-6 and TRBJ2-5, is GAGVSQSPRYKVTKRGQDVALRCDPISGHVSLYWYRQALGQGPEFLTYFNYEAQQDKSGLPNDRFSAERPEGSISTLTIQRTEQRDSAMYRCASSLGQRGLMETQYFGPGTRLLVL.

The V gene is TRBV7-3, the J gene TRBJ2-7; 8 bases align to TRBD1. Germline-derived CDR1 and CDR2 are SGHTA and FQGTGA. The CDR3 length is 14 residues. V was clipped by 3 bases and J by 7 bases; unmatched bases: 8. The CDR3 region has the DNA TGTGCCAGCAGCTTGGCAGGGGGCGCGGGGGAGCAGTACTTC. Translation: CASSLAGGAGEQYF.

V and J are TRBV7-3 and TRBJ1-1, with TRBD1 as a possible D gene (6 bases). This CDR3 is built from 14 residues. The germline gives CDR1 SGHTA, CDR2 FQGTGA. Trimming took 0 bases from V and 3 from J, leaving 8 bases between them. The CDR3 here is CASSLTGADTEAFF. DNA of the CDR3: TGTGCCAGCAGCTTAACGGGGGCAGACACTGAAGCTTTCTTT.

The J gene is TRBJ2-4, the V gene TRBV6-5; 10 bases are a match to TRBD2. J lost 9 bases, V lost 9 bases, and 11 bases had no gene match. This CDR3 has 14 amino acids. Germline assignment: CDR1 MNHEY and CDR2 SVGAGI. CDR3 sequence: CASNGLAGVGIQYF. The CDR3 DNA is TGTGCCAGTAACGGTCTAGCGGGGGTTGGCATTCAGTACTTC.

The rearrangement joins TRBV30 to TRBJ2-1, with D possibly matching TRBD1 (6 bases). The V gene lost 0 bases and the J gene lost 1 base, with 10 bases spanning the gap. There are 15 residues in the CDR3. From germline, CDR1 is GTSNPN and CDR2 SVGIG (reference sequence). The CDR3: CAWSVQRGSYNEQFF. The CDR3 bases are TGTGCCTGGAGTGTGCAAAGGGGGTCCTACAATGAGCAGTTCTTC. The complete variable domain, with remaining parts taken from reference TRBV30 and TRBJ2-1, reads SQTIHQWPATLVQPVGSPLSLECTVEGTSNPNLYWYRQAAGRGLQLLFYSVGIGQISSEVPQNLSASRPQDRQFILSSKKLLLSDSGFYLCAWSVQRGSYNEQFFGPGTRLTVL.

This chain connects TRBV29-1 to TRBJ1-4, with 10 bases fitting TRBD1. Per the germline V gene, CDR1 is SQVTM and CDR2 is ANQGSEA. Trimming cost V 6 bases and J 8 bases; bases outside gene matches: 12. This CDR3 has 15 amino acids. Written as DNA, the CDR3 is TGCAGCGTAGAGCTCCCGACAGGGGGCTTAGAAAAACTGTTTTTT. It codes for CSVELPTGGLEKLFF.

This clone has more than one count but fewer than ten. The V and J genes are TRBV7-3 and TRBJ1-1; D is undetermined. This CDR3 spans 14 amino acids. With 3 bases removed from V and 0 bases from J, the gap between germline ends came to 8 bases. The V gene's germline CDR1 is SGHTA and CDR2 FQGTGA. CDR3 sequence: CASSLSPVNTEAFF. In DNA form, the CDR3 reads TGTGCCAGCAGCTTGTCCCCCGTGAACACTGAAGCTTTCTTT.

The chain uses TRBV4-2 and TRBJ2-5; D is possibly TRBD2 (5 bases). The germline V gene encodes CDR1 LGHNA and CDR2 YNFKEQ. The CDR3 contains 15 residues. With 0 bases removed from V and 5 bases from J, the gap between germline ends came to 13 bases. The CDR3 reads CASSQDARTGETQYF. The CDR3 bases are TGTGCCAGCAGCCAAGATGCCCGGACTGGGGAGACCCAGTACTTC.